This T cell receptor beta chain came from a study of cytomegalovirus exposure and HLA in healthy donors. Whole-study context: There were 350 to 400 genotyped donors. Of these, 81% fell in the genetic ancestry cluster associated with self-reported Caucasian donors. Study results and limitations: Whilst most TCR sequences proved rare, a subset of public TCRs occurred across many donors.

To note about this clone: Its target is unknown.

Primers for the PCR totalled 60 Vbeta and 13 Jbeta. How the authors handled the data: Around 80 million unique TCR beta chains, about 11 million of them shared, were counted by a later analysis. The assay was immunoSEQ multiplex PCR, and TCRdb's table has in-frame clones only and misses some. The DNA gave D and trimming, while V, J and clone size come from that table. The repertoire has 150,000 to 200,000 clones, 70% to 90% of them found once; the top ten carry approximately 1.7%. Germline values: CDR1 GTSNPN, CDR2 SVGIG (reference sequence). V gave up 3 bases and J gave up 7 bases; unmatched junction bases: 8. This CDR3 has 14 amino acids.

The chain joins TRBV30 to TRBJ2-3; TRBD2 aligns across 9 bases. The sequenced sample consisted of PBMCs. This receptor was obtained from a woman aged 18-29 years in good health and CMV-seronegative. In DNA form, the CDR3 reads TGTGCCTGGAGAGTGGCGGGAGGGCTTAATACGCAGTATTTT. It translates to CAWRVAGGLNTQYF.